Below, 27 T cell receptor beta chains from the same sample are listed, as sequenced in a study of blood T cells in healthy people across ages. Then a second PCR, running about 7 to 11 cycles, was carried out with a sample-barcoded 5' primer and a J-beta primer mix. TCRdb independently ran MiXCR on the 5' RACE reads; one entry per CDR3 protein. The table lists about 1.6 million distinct CDR3 sequences, roughly a third of them singletons. The sample was blood. These receptors were taken from a woman aged 25 to 39 in good health.

The table lists this clonotype with a few counts. V gene TRBV30 combines with J gene TRBJ2-3, with 10 bases lining up with TRBD2. The CDR3 is 15 amino acids. The germline V gene encodes CDR1 GTSNPN and CDR2 SVGIG (reference sequence). V was pared by 1 base and J by 3 bases, with 4 bases of the junction left unmatched. Here the CDR3 reads CAWSGLAGATDTQYF. CDR3 bases: TGTGCCTGGAGTGGCCTAGCGGGGGCAACAGATACGCAGTATTTT.

This clonotype has just a few counts. The J gene is TRBJ2-7, the V gene TRBV5-5; no clear D. Germline assignment: CDR1 SGHKS and CDR2 YYEKEE (reference sequence). The CDR3 loop spans 15 amino acids. V gave up 4 bases and J gave up 0 bases, with 14 bases separating them. This CDR3 is CASSLPGASSYEQYF. Here the CDR3 DNA reads TGTGCCAGCAGCCTCCCGGGCGCTAGCTCCTACGAGCAGTACTTC.

A note on this clonotype: One end of the junction fails to match germline, which may point to a read error. The rearrangement joins TRBV28 to TRBJ2-5, with 9 bases identical to TRBD1. This CDR3 has 16 residues. Per the germline V gene, CDR1 is MDHEN and CDR2 is SYDVKM. The CDR3 DNA reads as TGTACCAGCAGTACGCCGGGACAGGGAAGGCAAGAGACCCAGTACTTC. It yields the protein CTSSTPGQGRQETQYF.

This clonotype was observed a single time. The gene calls are TRBV7-2 and TRBJ2-3, with D uncertain. The CDR3 runs 15 residues. Trimming stripped 7 bases from V and 0 bases from J, with 14 bases between. Germline V gene sequence: CDR1 SGHTA, CDR2 FQGNSA. This CDR3 reads CASNFSYRSTDTQYF. CDR3 nucleotides: TGTGCCAGCAACTTTAGCTACCGGAGCACAGATACGCAGTATTTT.

V is TRBV20-1 and J is TRBJ1-2; no clear D gene. Germline values: CDR1 DFQATT, CDR2 SNEGSKA (reference sequence). The length of the CDR3 is 11 residues. V lost 4 bases and J 2 bases, leaving 5 bases between the germline ends. For the CDR3, the DNA is TGCAGTGCTACCAACAACTATGGCTACACCTTC. The encoded protein is CSATNNYGYTF.

This chain uses TRBV5-1 with TRBJ2-3, with D tentatively TRBD1 or TRBD2 (6 bases each). The CDR3 runs to 15 residues. CDR1 and CDR2 from the germline V gene are SGHRS and YFSETQ. Trimming cost V 0 bases and J 2 bases, with 10 bases left between them. In nucleotides, the CDR3 is TGCGCCAGCAGCTTGGAGGGGGGTTTCACAGATACGCAGTATTTT. It encodes CASSLEGGFTDTQYF.

V gene TRBV7-2 combines with J gene TRBJ2-3, with unresolved D. Trimming shortened V by 0 bases and J by 4 bases, and 8 bases separated the two germline ends. The CDR3 is 14 amino acids. Germline lookup yields CDR1 SGHTA and CDR2 FQGNSA. CDR3 DNA: TGTGCCAGCAGCTTAGCGAGCAGTCCAGATACGCAGTATTTT. Translating gives CASSLASSPDTQYF.

This sequence joins TRBV20-1 and TRBJ2-1, with D hard to call. Trimming removed 1 base from V and 5 bases from J, with 6 bases in between. The germline gives CDR1 DFQATT, CDR2 SNEGSKA (reference sequence). This CDR3 is 12 amino acids long. The CDR3 nucleotides read TGCAGTGCTAGAGTGCCCAACAATGAGCAGTTCTTC. Protein: CSARVPNNEQFF.

V and J are TRBV5-1 and TRBJ2-6; 10 nucleotides agree with TRBD2. The V gene end was trimmed by 0 bases and the J gene end by 4 bases; junction bases not matched to a gene: 10. Germline V gene lookup returns CDR1 SGHRS and CDR2 YFSETQ. This CDR3 is built from 19 residues. CDR3 DNA: TGCGCCAGCAGCTTGGGGGTAGCGGGAGGATCGCTGGGGGCCAACGTCCTGACTTTC. Translation gives CASSLGVAGGSLGANVLTF.

The chain joins TRBV5-6 to TRBJ2-5, with a weak D call TRBD1 (6 bases). The CDR3 is 17 residues long. CDR1 and CDR2 (germline): SGHDT, YYEEEE. Trimming pared 4 bases from V and 5 bases from J, leaving 24 bases between. Here the CDR3 DNA reads TGTGCCAGCAGCCCCTTGAGTACAGGGATGGGCGGGGAGACCCAGTACTTC. Encoded protein: CASSPLSTGMGGETQYF.

The table lists this clonotype with a count of one. The genes are TRBV4-1 and TRBJ2-5, with 8 nucleotides matching TRBD2. In germline, CDR1 is MGHRA, CDR2 YSYEKL. The CDR3 is 17 residues long. Trimming cost V 4 bases and J 1 base; bases outside gene matches: 11. This CDR3 reads CASSPTSDQAFQETQYF. The DNA for the CDR3 is TGCGCCAGCAGCCCGACTAGCGACCAAGCTTTCCAAGAGACCCAGTACTTC.

A single count supports this clonotype. The CDR3 DNA follows: TGCAGTGCTAGCGGGGGGGCCGGATCCGAGCAGTACTTC. Amino acid sequence: CSASGGAGSEQYF. This chain connects TRBV20-1 to TRBJ2-7, with 8 bases that match TRBD2. Losses at the gene ends were 3 bases for V and 6 bases for J; bases not matched to a gene: 7. Per the germline V gene, CDR1 is DFQATT and CDR2 is SNEGSKA (reference sequence). The length of the CDR3 is 13 residues.

This clonotype was seen a few times. The DNA is omitted, as the CDR3 cannot be located on it reliably, and the CDR3 follows TCRdb's listing. The chain employs TRBV6-1 and TRBJ1-2; TRBD1, the table's D call, was not compared with the DNA. Germline V gene data show CDR1 as MNHNS and CDR2 as SASEGT. From its first to its last residue, the CDR3 has 15 amino acids. CDR3 residues: CASSTSGQGRDGYTF.

This clonotype was seen at least ten times. J is TRBJ2-5 and V is TRBV6-1; TRBD2 matches at 7 bases. The CDR3 consists of 13 residues. Germline V gene lookup returns CDR1 MNHNS and CDR2 SASEGT. DNA of the CDR3: TGTGGTAGCGGGCCCTCCCTTCAAGAGACCCAGTACTTC. Its protein is CGSGPSLQETQYF.

With regard to this clonotype: A junction boundary mismatches the germline segment, possibly from a read error. The V gene is TRBV4-1, the J gene TRBJ1-4, with D tentatively TRBD1 (5 bases). CDR1 MGHRA and CDR2 YSYEKL come from the germline V gene. The CDR3 has 14 residues. CDR3: CASSQESTGEKRFF. CDR3 sequence (DNA): TGCGCCAGCAGCCAAGAGAGTACGGGGGAAAAACGGTTTTTT.

The chain employs TRBV20-1 and TRBJ2-7; 12 nucleotides match TRBD2. The CDR3 extends over 18 amino acids. Germline V gene sequence: CDR1 DFQATT, CDR2 SNEGSKA (reference sequence). The junction had 13 bases not matched to a gene; V was cut back by 2 bases and J by 2 bases. CDR3 in amino acids: CSARNMPGLAGDTYEQYF. The CDR3 DNA reads as TGCAGTGCTAGAAACATGCCGGGACTAGCGGGTGACACCTACGAGCAGTACTTC.

This clonotype was counted a few times. The gene calls are TRBV28 and TRBJ2-4; TRBD2 matches at 15 bases. This CDR3 has 17 residues. V gave up 3 bases and J gave up 1 base; unmatched junction bases: 1. Germline V gene data show CDR1 as MDHEN and CDR2 as SYDVKM. In DNA form, the CDR3 reads TGTGCCAGCAGTTTTGGGACTAGCGGGAGGGCCAAAAACATTCAGTACTTC. Its protein product is CASSFGTSGRAKNIQYF.

This clonotype showed up just a few times. The V call is TRBV5-1, the J call TRBJ2-5; TRBD2 agrees at 8 bases. Near its end, the DNA agrees better with TRBJ2-7, so the J call may be wrong. The CDR3 covers 13 residues. Per germline, CDR1 SGHRS and CDR2 YFSETQ. The CDR3 loop is CASSFTSGYEQYF. The CDR3 DNA reads as TGCGCCAGCAGCTTTACTAGCGGCTACGAGCAGTACTTC.

The rearrangement links TRBV29-1 to TRBJ2-7, with D perhaps TRBD1 (6 bases). The CDR3 extends over 13 amino acids. Germline loops: CDR1 SQVTM, CDR2 ANQGSEA. V lost 6 bases and J 3 bases, leaving 15 bases between the germline ends. CDR3: CSVRTEYGYEQYF. CDR3 DNA sequence: TGCAGCGTGAGGACAGAGTACGGCTACGAGCAGTACTTC.

The V call is TRBV4-1, the J call TRBJ1-2; 7 bases are a match to TRBD1. The CDR3 has 15 residues. The ends lost 1 base at V and 7 bases at J; junction bases unmatched: 9. Germline loops: CDR1 MGHRA, CDR2 YSYEKL. The CDR3 bases are TGCGCCAGCAGCCAAGGAGGTGACAGGGCTAGTGGCTACACCTTC. Its protein product is CASSQGGDRASGYTF.

V usage is TRBV28 and J usage is TRBJ1-5; TRBD1 agrees at 7 bases. Germline CDR1 MDHEN, CDR2 SYDVKM. The CDR3 contains 14 residues. Losses at the gene ends were 2 bases for V and 5 bases for J; bases not matched to a gene: 3. CDR3 region: CASSLPQGDQPQHF. The CDR3 DNA reads TGTGCCAGCAGTTTACCCCAGGGGGATCAGCCCCAGCATTTT.

The genes are TRBV6-1 and TRBJ2-6; D remains ambiguous. The germline gives CDR1 MNHNS, CDR2 SASEGT. There are 16 residues in the CDR3. Deletions cut 3 bases from V and 0 bases from J, with 9 bases between. In DNA, the CDR3 is TGTGCCAGCAGTGATTCCGGCGGCTCTGGGGCCAACGTCCTGACTTTC. As protein: CASSDSGGSGANVLTF.

This clonotype occurred many times. The CDR3 DNA reads TGTGCCAGCAGCCGCACGACCTCCTACGAGCAGTACTTC. The encoded protein is CASSRTTSYEQYF. The chain employs TRBV3-1 and TRBJ2-7; no clear D. The V end was cut by 4 bases, the J end by 0 bases, with 7 bases between. The CDR3 consists of 13 residues. The germline gives CDR1 LGHDT, CDR2 YNNKEL (reference sequence).

This clonotype was counted between two and nine times. The J gene is TRBJ2-7, the V gene TRBV11-2; 7 bases agree with TRBD2. This CDR3 spans 16 amino acids. The germline CDR1 and CDR2 sequences are SGHAT and FQNNGV. V was clipped by 1 base and J by 3 bases; unmatched bases: 9. CDR3 amino acids: CASSLVLGGPVYEQYF. As DNA, the CDR3 is TGTGCCAGCAGCTTAGTGTTGGGAGGGCCCGTCTACGAGCAGTACTTC.

With regard to this clonotype: Being one base from a much bigger clone, this may be a read error. The chain combines TRBV4-2 with TRBJ1-5; D remains unclear. The CDR3 is made up of 14 amino acids. Germline CDR1 LGHNA, CDR2 YNFKEQ. The ends were cut back, 8 bases at V and 6 bases at J, with 17 bases in the middle. The DNA of the CDR3 is TGTGCCAGCGGCCTCGACAAGGGAGGTCAGCCCCAGCATTTT. Translation gives CASGLDKGGQPQHF.

The chain combines TRBV4-1 with TRBJ1-2; D may be TRBD1 (5 bases). This CDR3 contains 15 residues. V lost 1 base to trimming and J lost 1 base, with 10 bases between them. Germline lookup yields CDR1 MGHRA and CDR2 YSYEKL. The CDR3 reads CASSQVGRDNYGYTF. The CDR3 nucleotides read TGCGCCAGCAGCCAAGTTGGCAGGGATAACTATGGCTACACCTTC.

This sequence joins TRBV19 and TRBJ2-5, with D hard to call. There are 14 residues in the CDR3. Germline CDR1 is LNHDA and CDR2 is SQIVND (reference sequence). V was cut by 5 bases and J by 4 bases, with 14 bases left in between. The CDR3 loop reads CASSRGQPRETQYF. The CDR3 nucleotides are TGTGCCAGTAGTCGCGGCCAGCCCAGAGAGACCCAGTACTTC.